This passage covers 4 T cell receptor beta chains from one sample sequenced in a study of T cells in women clearing cervical HPV infection. Sequenced by immunoSEQ multiplex PCR; TCRdb stores in-frame clones only, minus some. This sample contains some 23,000 clones. The sequenced sample was blood buffy coat. The receptor set was obtained from a woman aged 18 to 75 with a cervical HPV16 infection that either progressed to CIN3+ or cleared (not recorded which).

In the case of this clone: The sequenced fragment ends 3 residues before the CDR3 boundary, so the rest is inferred from the germline J gene. V is TRBV30 and J is TRBJ1-2; TRBD1 aligns across 8 bases. The germline V gene has CDR1 GTSNPN and CDR2 SVGIG (reference sequence). CDR3 size: 13 residues. With 3 bases clipped from V and 3 bases from J, the junction kept 3 bases outside the gene matches. The CDR3 DNA, read in part, is TGTGCCTGGAGCCCAGGGGGCCACTATGGC. Translating it yields CAWSPGGHYG. The whole CDR3 protein reads CAWSPGGHYGYTF.

As regards this clone: The read finishes 3 residues shy of the CDR3 end, and the germline J gene is used to complete it. The chain recombines TRBV11-3 with TRBJ2-7; D unresolved. Germline assignment: CDR1 SGHNT and CDR2 YENEEA. The V and J ends lost 7 bases and 4 bases respectively, with 8 bases between them. The CDR3 sequence is 11 residues long. Here the CDR3 reads CASKGGYEQYF. The DNA read from the CDR3 is TGTGCCAGCAAGGGTGGGTACGAG.

Concerning this clone: Read sequence stops 3 residues before the CDR3 end, and the germline J gene provides the missing end. The V gene is TRBV5-1, the J gene TRBJ2-1; no reliable D call. Trimming stripped 2 bases from V and 8 bases from J, with 14 bases between. The V gene's germline CDR1 is SGHRS and CDR2 YFSETQ. The CDR3 extends over 14 amino acids. CDR3 sequence reads: CASSLSGAFDEQFF. The DNA read from the CDR3 is TGCGCCAGCAGCTTATCAGGCGCATTCGATGAG.

A word on this clone: The read comes to an end 3 residues before the CDR3 does, leaving the germline J gene to fill in the end. The chain has TRBV30 and TRBJ2-1, with D unclear. The V gene's germline CDR1 is GTSNPN and CDR2 SVGIG (reference sequence). Deletions cut 3 bases from V and 9 bases from J, with 12 bases between. The CDR3 is 12 amino acids. CDR3 loop: CAWSTSQVEQFF. The sequenced CDR3 bases are TGTGCCTGGAGCACCTCGCAGGTTGAG.